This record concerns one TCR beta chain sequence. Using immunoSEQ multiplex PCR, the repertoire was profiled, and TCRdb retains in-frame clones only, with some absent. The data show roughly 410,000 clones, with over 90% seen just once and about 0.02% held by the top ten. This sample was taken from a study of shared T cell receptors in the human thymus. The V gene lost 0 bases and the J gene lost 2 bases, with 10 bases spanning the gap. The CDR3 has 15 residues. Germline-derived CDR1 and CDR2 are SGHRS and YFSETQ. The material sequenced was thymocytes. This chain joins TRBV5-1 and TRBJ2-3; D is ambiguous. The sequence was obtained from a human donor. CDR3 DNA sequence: TGCGCCAGCAGCTTGGCAAGAGAGTTCACAGATACGCAGTATTTT. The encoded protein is CASSLAREFTDTQYF.